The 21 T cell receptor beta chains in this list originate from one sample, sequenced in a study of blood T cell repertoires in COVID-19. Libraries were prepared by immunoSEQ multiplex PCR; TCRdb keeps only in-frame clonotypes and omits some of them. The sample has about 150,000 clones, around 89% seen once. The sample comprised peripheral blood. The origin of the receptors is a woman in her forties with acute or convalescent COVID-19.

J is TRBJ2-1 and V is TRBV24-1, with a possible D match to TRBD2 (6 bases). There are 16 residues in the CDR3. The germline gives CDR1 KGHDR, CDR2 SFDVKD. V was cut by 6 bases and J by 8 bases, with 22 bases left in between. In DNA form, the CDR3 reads TGTGCCACCAGTTATCATCGGGAGAAAGGCCAATATGAGCAGTTCTTC. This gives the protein CATSYHREKGQYEQFF.

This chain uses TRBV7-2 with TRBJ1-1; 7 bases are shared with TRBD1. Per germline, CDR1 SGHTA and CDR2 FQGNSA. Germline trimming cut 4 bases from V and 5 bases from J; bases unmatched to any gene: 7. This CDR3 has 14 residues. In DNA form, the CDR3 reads TGTGCCAGCAGCTACCGACAGGGAAGGACTGAAGCTTTCTTT. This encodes CASSYRQGRTEAFF.

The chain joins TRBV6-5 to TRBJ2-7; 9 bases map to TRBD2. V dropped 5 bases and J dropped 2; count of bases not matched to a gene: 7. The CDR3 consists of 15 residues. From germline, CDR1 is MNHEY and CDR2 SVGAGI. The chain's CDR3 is CASSRPSGIAYEQYF. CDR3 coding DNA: TGTGCCAGCAGTCGCCCTAGCGGGATAGCCTACGAGCAGTACTTC.

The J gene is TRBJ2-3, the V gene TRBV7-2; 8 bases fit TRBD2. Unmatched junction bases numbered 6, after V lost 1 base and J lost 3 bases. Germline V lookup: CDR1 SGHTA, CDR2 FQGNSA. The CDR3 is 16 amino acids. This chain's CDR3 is CASSLDLSGVTDTQYF. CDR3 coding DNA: TGTGCCAGCAGCTTAGATCTTAGCGGGGTAACAGATACGCAGTATTTT.

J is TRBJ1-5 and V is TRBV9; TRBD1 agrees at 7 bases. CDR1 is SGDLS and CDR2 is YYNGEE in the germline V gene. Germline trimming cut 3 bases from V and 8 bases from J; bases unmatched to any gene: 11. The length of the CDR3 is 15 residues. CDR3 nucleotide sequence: TGTGCCAGCAGCGCAGAAACAGGGGAGAGCAAGCCCCAGCATTTT. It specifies CASSAETGESKPQHF.

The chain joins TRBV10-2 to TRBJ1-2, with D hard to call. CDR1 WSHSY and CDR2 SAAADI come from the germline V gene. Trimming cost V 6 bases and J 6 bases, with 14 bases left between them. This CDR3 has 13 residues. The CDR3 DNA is TGCGCCAGCAGGGTTTCGGGAAGCGATGGCTACACCTTC. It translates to CASRVSGSDGYTF.

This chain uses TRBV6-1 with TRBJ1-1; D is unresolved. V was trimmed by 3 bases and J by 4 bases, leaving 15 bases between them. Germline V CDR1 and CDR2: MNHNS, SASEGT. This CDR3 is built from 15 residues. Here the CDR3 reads CASSELSEVITEAFF. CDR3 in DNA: TGTGCCAGCAGTGAGCTATCAGAGGTTATCACTGAAGCTTTCTTT.

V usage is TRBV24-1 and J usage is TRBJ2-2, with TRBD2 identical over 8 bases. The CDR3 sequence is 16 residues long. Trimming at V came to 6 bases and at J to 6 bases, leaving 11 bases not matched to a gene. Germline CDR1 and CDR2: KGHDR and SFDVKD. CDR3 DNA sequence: TGTGCCACCAGTCAGTATACTAGCGGTAATCCCGGGGAGCTGTTTTTT. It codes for CATSQYTSGNPGELFF.

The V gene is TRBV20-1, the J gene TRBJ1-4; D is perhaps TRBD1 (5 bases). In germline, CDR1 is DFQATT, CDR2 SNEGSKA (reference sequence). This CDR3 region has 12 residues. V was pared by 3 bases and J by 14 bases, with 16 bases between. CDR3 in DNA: TGCAGTGCTAGTGTCCCCTCAGGGTTTCTGTTTTTT. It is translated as CSASVPSGFLFF.

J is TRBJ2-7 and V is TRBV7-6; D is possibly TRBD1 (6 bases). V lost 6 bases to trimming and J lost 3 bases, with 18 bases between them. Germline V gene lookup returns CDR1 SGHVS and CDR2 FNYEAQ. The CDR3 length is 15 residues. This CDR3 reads CASSEAWDISYEQYF. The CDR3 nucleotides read TGTGCCAGCAGTGAGGCTTGGGACATCAGCTACGAGCAGTACTTC.

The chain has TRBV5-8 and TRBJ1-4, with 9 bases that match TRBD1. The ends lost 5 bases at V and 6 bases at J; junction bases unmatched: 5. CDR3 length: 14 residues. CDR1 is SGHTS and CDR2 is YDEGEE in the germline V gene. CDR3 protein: CASRSGQGYEKLFF. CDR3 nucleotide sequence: TGTGCCAGCAGATCGGGACAGGGTTATGAAAAACTGTTTTTT.

The chain's CDR3 is CAISESRTVNEKLFF. CDR3 in DNA: TGTGCCATCAGTGAGTCGCGAACAGTTAATGAAAAACTGTTTTTT. The chain is built from TRBV10-3 and TRBJ1-4; D call uncertain. Germline lookup yields CDR1 ENHRY and CDR2 SYGVKD. Deletions cut 0 bases from V and 4 bases from J, with 9 bases between. This CDR3 has 15 amino acids.

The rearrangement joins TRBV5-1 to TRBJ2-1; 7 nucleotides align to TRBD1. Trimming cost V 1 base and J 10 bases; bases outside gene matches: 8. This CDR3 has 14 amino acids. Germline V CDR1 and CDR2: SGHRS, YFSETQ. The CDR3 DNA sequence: TGCGCCAGCAGCTTGCCCGGGACAGCCAAAGAGCAGTTCTTC. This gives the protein CASSLPGTAKEQFF.

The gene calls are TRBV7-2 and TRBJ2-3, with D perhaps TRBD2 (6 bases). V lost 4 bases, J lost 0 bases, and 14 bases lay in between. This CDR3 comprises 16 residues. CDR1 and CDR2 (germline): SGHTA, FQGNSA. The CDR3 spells CASSSRLALSTDTQYF. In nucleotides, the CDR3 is TGTGCCAGCAGCTCCCGTCTAGCGCTTAGCACAGATACGCAGTATTTT.

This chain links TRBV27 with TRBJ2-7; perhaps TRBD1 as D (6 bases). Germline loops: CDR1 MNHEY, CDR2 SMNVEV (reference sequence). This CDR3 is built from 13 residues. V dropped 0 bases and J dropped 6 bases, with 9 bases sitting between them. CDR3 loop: CASSLSQGLEQYF. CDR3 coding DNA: TGTGCCAGCAGTTTATCGCAGGGGCTCGAGCAGTACTTC.

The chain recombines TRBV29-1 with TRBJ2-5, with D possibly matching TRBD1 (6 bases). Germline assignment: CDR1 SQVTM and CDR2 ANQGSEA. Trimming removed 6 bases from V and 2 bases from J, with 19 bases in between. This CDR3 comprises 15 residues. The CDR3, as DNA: TGCAGCGTAGGAGGACAGAGAACAATACAAGAGACCCAGTACTTC. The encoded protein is CSVGGQRTIQETQYF.

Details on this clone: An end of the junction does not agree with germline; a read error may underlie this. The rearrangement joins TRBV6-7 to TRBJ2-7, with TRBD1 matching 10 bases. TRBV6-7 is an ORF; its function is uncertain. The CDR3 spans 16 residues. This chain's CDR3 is CASSNSRRQGAYEQYF. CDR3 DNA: TGTGCCAGCAGTAACTCGCGTCGACAGGGGGCTTACGAGCAGTACTTC.

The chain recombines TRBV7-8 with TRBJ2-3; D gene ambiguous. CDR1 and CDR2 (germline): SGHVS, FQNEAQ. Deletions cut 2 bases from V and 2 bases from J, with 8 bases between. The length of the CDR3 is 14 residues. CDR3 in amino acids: CASSLTAHTDTQYF. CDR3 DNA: TGTGCCAGCAGCTTAACAGCACACACAGATACGCAGTATTTT.

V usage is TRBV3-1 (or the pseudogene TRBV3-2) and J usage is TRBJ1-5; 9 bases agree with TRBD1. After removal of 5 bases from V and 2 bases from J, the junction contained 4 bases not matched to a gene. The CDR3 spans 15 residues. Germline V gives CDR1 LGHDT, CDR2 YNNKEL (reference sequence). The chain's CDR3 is CASSAGTGRNQPQHF. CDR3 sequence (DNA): TGTGCCAGCAGCGCCGGGACAGGGCGCAATCAGCCCCAGCATTTT.

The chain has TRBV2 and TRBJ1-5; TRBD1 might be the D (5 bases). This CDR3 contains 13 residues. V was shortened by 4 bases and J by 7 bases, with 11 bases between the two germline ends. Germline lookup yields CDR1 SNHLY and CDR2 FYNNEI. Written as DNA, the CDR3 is TGTGCCAGCAGTGCTCGGGGGGACCAGCCCCAGCATTTT. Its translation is CASSARGDQPQHF.

The CDR3 is CATSDLPRAGAIGGELFF. The CDR3 nucleotides read TGTGCCACCAGTGATTTGCCCCGTGCAGGGGCTATTGGCGGGGAGCTGTTTTTT. The chain couples TRBV24-1 to TRBJ2-2, with a possible D match to TRBD1 (6 bases). The germline gives CDR1 KGHDR, CDR2 SFDVKD. CDR3 length equals 18 residues. Trimming stripped 0 bases from V and 7 bases from J, with 20 bases between.